This T cell receptor (beta chain) was recorded in a study of early T cells in non-severe SARS-CoV-2 infection. The wider study: Sequencing targeted bulk RNA from unsorted whole blood, leaving chains unpaired.

Individual cDNA molecules were tagged with unique molecular identifiers, the study reported. TCRdb itself ran the 5' RACE reads through MiXCR, one entry per CDR3 protein. Seen here are roughly 53,000 distinct CDR3 sequences, 10% to 15% observed once, and the top ten hold 2.5% to 3%. V lost 4 bases and J lost 2, with 10 bases in between. This CDR3 has 13 amino acids. Germline assignment: CDR1 DFQATT and CDR2 SNEGSKA (reference sequence). V gene TRBV20-1 combines with J gene TRBJ2-3; no definite D call. This sample comprised whole blood, obtained at baseline. This TCR derives from an adult who was a healthcare worker with PCR-confirmed SARS-CoV-2 infection or an uninfected control (not recorded which). The CDR3: CSANPTSTDTQYF. The CDR3 DNA is TGCAGTGCTAACCCGACTTCCACAGATACGCAGTATTTT.